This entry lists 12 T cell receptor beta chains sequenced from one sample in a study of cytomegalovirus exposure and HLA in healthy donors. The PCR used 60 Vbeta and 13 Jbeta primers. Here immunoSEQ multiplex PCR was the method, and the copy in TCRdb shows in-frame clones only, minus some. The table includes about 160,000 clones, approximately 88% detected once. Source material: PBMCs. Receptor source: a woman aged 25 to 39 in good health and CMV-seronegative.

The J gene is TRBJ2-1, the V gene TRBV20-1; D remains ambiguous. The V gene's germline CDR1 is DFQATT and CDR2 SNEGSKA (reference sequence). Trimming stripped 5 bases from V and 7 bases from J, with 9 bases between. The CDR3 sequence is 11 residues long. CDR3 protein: CSAETGNEQFF. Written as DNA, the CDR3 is TGCAGTGCTGAGACGGGTAATGAGCAGTTCTTC.

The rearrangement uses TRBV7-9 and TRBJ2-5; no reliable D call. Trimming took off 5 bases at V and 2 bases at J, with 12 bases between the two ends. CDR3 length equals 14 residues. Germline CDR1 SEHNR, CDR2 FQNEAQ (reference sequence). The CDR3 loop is CASSTPLQQETQYF. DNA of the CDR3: TGTGCCAGCAGCACCCCATTACAGCAAGAGACCCAGTACTTC.

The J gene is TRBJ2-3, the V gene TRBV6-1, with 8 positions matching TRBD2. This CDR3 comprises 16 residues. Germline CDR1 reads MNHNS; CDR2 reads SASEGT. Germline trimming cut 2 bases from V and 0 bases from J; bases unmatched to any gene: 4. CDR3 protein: CASSEYQRGSTDTQYF. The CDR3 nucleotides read TGTGCCAGCAGTGAATATCAGCGGGGGAGCACAGATACGCAGTATTTT.

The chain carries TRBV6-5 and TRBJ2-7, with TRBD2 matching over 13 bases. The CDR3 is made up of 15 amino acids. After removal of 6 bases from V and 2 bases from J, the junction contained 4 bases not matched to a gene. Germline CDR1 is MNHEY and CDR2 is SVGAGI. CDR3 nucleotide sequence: TGTGCCAGCAGCCTACTAGCGGGAGGGCCCTACGAGCAGTACTTC. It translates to CASSLLAGGPYEQYF.

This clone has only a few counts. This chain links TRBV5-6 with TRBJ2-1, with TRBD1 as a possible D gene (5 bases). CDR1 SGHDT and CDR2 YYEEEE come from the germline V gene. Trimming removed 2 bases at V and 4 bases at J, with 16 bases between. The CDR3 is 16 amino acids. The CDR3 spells CASSLDRGEIYNEQFF. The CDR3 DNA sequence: TGTGCCAGCAGCTTAGATAGGGGCGAGATATACAATGAGCAGTTCTTC.

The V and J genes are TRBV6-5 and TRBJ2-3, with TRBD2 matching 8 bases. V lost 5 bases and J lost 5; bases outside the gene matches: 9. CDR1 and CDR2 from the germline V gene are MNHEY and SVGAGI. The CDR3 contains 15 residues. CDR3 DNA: TGTGCCAGCAGTCCATCGGGGGGGGGTGTAGATACGCAGTATTTT. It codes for CASSPSGGGVDTQYF.

This chain's CDR3 is CASSAAGGSGISYEQYF. The CDR3 DNA follows: TGTGCCAGCAGCGCGGCCGGGGGTAGCGGGATTTCCTACGAGCAGTACTTC. The V and J genes are TRBV9 and TRBJ2-7; 8 nucleotides align to TRBD2. The V gene's germline CDR1 is SGDLS and CDR2 YYNGEE. Losses at the gene ends were 3 bases for V and 1 base for J; bases not matched to a gene: 12. CDR3 length: 17 amino acids. Filled out from reference TRBV9 and TRBJ2-7, the complete variable domain reads DSGVTQTPKHLITATGQRVTLRCSPRSGDLSVYWYQQSLDQGLQFLIQYYNGEERAKGNILERFSAQQFPDLHSELNLSSLELGDSALYFCASSAAGGSGISYEQYFGPGTRLTVT.

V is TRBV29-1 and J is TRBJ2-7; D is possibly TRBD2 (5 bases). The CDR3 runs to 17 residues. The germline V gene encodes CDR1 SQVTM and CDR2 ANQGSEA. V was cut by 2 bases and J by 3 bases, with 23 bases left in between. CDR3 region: CSVELRGRGSEFYEQYF. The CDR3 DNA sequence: TGCAGCGTTGAATTAAGAGGGAGAGGTTCCGAATTCTACGAGCAGTACTTC.

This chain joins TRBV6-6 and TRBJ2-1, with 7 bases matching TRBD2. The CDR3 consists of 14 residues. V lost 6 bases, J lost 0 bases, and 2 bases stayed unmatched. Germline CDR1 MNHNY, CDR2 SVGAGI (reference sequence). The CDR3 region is CASRTSDSYNEQFF. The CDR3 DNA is TGTGCCAGCAGAACTAGCGACTCCTACAATGAGCAGTTCTTC.

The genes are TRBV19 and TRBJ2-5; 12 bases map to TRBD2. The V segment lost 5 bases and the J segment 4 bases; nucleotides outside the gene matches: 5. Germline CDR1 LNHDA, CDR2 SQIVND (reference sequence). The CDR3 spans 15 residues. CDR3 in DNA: TGTGCCAGTAGTCGGACTAGCGGGGCGTTAGAGACCCAGTACTTC. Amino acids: CASSRTSGALETQYF.

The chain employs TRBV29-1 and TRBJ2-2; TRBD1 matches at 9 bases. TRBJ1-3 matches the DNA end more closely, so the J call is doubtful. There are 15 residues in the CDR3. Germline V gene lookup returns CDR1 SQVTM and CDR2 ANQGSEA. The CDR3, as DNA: TGCAGCGTTCTTACCGGGACAGGGTCTGGAAACACCATATATTTT. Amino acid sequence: CSVLTGTGSGNTIYF.

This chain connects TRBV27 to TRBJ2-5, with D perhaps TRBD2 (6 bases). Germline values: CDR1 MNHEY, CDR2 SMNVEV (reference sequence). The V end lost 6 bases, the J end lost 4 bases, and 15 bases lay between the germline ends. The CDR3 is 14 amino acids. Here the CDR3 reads CASRRGGRPETQYF. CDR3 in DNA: TGTGCCAGCAGGCGGGGAGGCCGACCAGAGACCCAGTACTTC.